This T cell receptor (beta chain) was profiled in a study of blood T cell repertoires in COVID-19. After removal of 3 bases from V and 7 bases from J, the junction contained 5 bases not matched to a gene. The V gene's germline CDR1 is LNHDA and CDR2 SQIVND (reference sequence). This CDR3 has 14 residues. This table comes from immunoSEQ multiplex PCR, and its TCRdb copy is limited to in-frame clones, with some not included. The sample records 220,000 or so clones, 70% to 85% being singletons. The sequence derives from an elderly woman with acute or convalescent COVID-19. This chain joins TRBV19 and TRBJ1-5; 8 bases line up with TRBD1. Sequenced sample: peripheral blood. CDR3 nucleotides: TGTGCCAGTAGTATGGACAGGGCTGGCCAGCCCCAGCATTTT. Translated: CASSMDRAGQPQHF.